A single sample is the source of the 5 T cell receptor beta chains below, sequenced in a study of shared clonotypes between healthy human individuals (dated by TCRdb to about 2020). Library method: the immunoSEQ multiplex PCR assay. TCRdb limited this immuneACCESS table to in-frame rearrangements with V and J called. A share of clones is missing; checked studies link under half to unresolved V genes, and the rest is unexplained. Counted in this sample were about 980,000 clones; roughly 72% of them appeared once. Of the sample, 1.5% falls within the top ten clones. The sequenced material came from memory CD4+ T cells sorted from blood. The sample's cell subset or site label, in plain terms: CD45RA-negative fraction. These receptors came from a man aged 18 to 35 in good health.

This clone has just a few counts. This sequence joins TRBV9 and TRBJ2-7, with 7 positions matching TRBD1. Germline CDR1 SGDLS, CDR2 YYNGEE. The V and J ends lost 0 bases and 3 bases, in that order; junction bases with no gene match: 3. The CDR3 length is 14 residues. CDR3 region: CASSVGTGLYEQYF. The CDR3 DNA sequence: TGTGCCAGCAGCGTAGGGACAGGACTCTACGAGCAGTACTTC.

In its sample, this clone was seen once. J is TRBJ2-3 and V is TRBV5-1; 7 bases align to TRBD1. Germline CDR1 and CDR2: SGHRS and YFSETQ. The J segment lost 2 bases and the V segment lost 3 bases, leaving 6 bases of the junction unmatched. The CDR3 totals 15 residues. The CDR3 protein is CASSSGQAITDTQYF. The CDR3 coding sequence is TGCGCCAGCAGCTCCGGACAGGCGATCACAGATACGCAGTATTTT.

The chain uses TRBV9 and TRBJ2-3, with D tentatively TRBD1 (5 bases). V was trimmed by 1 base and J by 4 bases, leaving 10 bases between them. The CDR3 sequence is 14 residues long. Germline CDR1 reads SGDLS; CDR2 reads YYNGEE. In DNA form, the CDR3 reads TGTGCCAGCAGCGTACGGCAGGGTCCAGATACGCAGTATTTT. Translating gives CASSVRQGPDTQYF.

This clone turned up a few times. The CDR3 bases are TGCAGCGTTGAGGGATCAGACAGGGACCTCAACAATGAGCAGTTCTTC. Its translation is CSVEGSDRDLNNEQFF. The chain has TRBV29-1 and TRBJ2-1, with TRBD1 identical over 7 bases. Unmatched junction bases numbered 13, after V lost 3 bases and J lost 5 bases. Germline lookup yields CDR1 SQVTM and CDR2 ANQGSEA. The CDR3 loop spans 16 amino acids.

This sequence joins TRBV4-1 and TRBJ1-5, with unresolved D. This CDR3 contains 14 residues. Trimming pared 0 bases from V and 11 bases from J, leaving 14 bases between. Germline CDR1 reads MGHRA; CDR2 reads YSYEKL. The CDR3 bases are TGCGCCAGCAGCCAAGATTTAGTGAGTATGGCCCAGCATTTT. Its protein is CASSQDLVSMAQHF.